This T cell receptor beta chain was identified during a study of T-cell memory formation after mild COVID-19. General observations from the study: The CD4+ clones that contracted clustered mainly within CM and EM, and the CD8+ clones concentrated in EMRA. Later expanders leaned CD4+, whereas day 15 to 85 contracting clones were balanced CD4/CD8. Second-wave clones peaking on day 37 lacked confirmed SARS-CoV-2 specificity.

Germline V CDR1 and CDR2: SGHTA, FQGNSA. This CDR3 has 16 amino acids. V was clipped by 2 bases and J by 0 bases, with 11 bases between them. This clonotype has at least ten counts. Its antigen is undetermined. TCRdb fed the 5' RACE reads into MiXCR, producing one record per CDR3 protein. The sample records roughly 240,000 distinct CDR3 sequences, about 17% being singletons. The receptor was isolated from a young man who had mild COVID-19 (a few samples of this study predate the infection). Cell type and time point are not known. This rearrangement joins TRBV7-2 to TRBJ2-1; D not resolved. Sequenced material: PBMCs or a T cell subset sorted from them (not recorded which). The CDR3 DNA reads TGTGCCAGCAGCTTATTAGGAACGAGCTCCTACAATGAGCAGTTCTTC. It translates to CASSLLGTSSYNEQFF.